This entry lists 27 T cell receptor beta chains sequenced from one sample in a study of shared clonotypes between healthy human individuals (TCRdb year 2020). The method was the immunoSEQ multiplex PCR assay. In TCRdb, the immuneACCESS table is reduced to in-frame sequences with V and J assigned. These tables do not hold every clone; where another copy was compared, an unresolved V gene accounts for under half, and the others remain unexplained. The sample yields about 2.4 million clones; approximately 93% were counted once. The ten top clones hold 0.36% of the sample. Sequences were obtained from naive CD4+ T cells from PBMCs. The cell subset or site label here, explained by the study, means: CD45RA+ positively selected. The receptor source for this set is a man younger than 30 in good health. Some clones in this sample may be carry-over from other donors' samples.

The chain recombines TRBV6-5 with TRBJ1-5; D remains unclear. CDR3 length: 14 amino acids. V was clipped by 6 bases and J by 1 base, with 10 bases between them. Germline V gene lookup returns CDR1 MNHEY and CDR2 SVGAGI. CDR3 in amino acids: CASSPFISNQPQHF. The CDR3 nucleotides read TGTGCCAGCAGCCCCTTTATAAGCAATCAGCCCCAGCATTTT.

The chain joins TRBV28 to TRBJ2-3; the match to TRBD2 covers 11 bases. V dropped 5 bases and J dropped 5; count of bases not matched to a gene: 12. The germline CDR1 and CDR2 sequences are MDHEN and SYDVKM. The CDR3 totals 17 residues. The CDR3 is CASSPAPSGRREDTQYF. In DNA, the CDR3 is TGTGCCAGCAGTCCCGCCCCTAGCGGGAGGCGGGAAGATACGCAGTATTTT.

This sequence joins TRBV11-3 and TRBJ2-1; 9 bases fit TRBD1. The CDR3 is 15 residues long. Germline-derived CDR1 and CDR2 are SGHNT and YENEEA. Trimming at V came to 4 bases and at J to 3 bases, leaving 4 bases not matched to a gene. In DNA, the CDR3 is TGTGCCAGCAGCTCGGGACAGGGTTACTACAATGAGCAGTTCTTC. It translates to CASSSGQGYYNEQFF.

The rearrangement joins TRBV28 to TRBJ2-5, with D perhaps matching TRBD2 (5 bases). Trimming removed 7 bases at V and 3 bases at J, with 9 bases between. CDR3 length: 12 amino acids. From germline, CDR1 is MDHEN and CDR2 SYDVKM. DNA for the CDR3: TGTGCCAGCATGGCCGGGAAAGAGACCCAGTACTTC. Translated, it gives CASMAGKETQYF.

The V and J genes are TRBV21-1 and TRBJ1-3. TRBV21-1 is designated a pseudogene. The CDR3 is made up of 17 amino acids. CDR3 sequence reads: CASSKRTGTGSGNTIYF. The CDR3 nucleotides are TGTGCCAGCAGCAAACGGACCGGAACTGGCTCTGGAAACACCATATATTTT.

The V and J genes are TRBV7-2 and TRBJ2-2, with D unresolved. The germline CDR1 and CDR2 sequences are SGHTA and FQGNSA. V was trimmed by 3 bases and J by 6 bases, leaving 11 bases between them. This CDR3 is built from 14 residues. The CDR3 nucleotides are TGTGCCAGCAGCTTTATATATAACCCCGGGGAGCTGTTTTTT. Amino acid sequence: CASSFIYNPGELFF. Supplemented by reference TRBV7-2 and TRBJ2-2, the full variable domain reads GAGVSQSPSNKVTEKGKDVELRCDPISGHTALYWYRQSLGQGLEFLIYFQGNSAPDKSGLPSDRFSAERTGGSVSTLTIQRTQQEDSAVYLCASSFIYNPGELFFGEGSRLTVL.

The rearrangement joins TRBV19 to TRBJ2-5, with a possible D match to TRBD1 (5 bases). CDR1 is LNHDA, CDR2 SQIVND, per germline (reference sequence). V gave up 2 bases and J gave up 5 bases, with 9 bases separating them. The CDR3 is made up of 13 amino acids. DNA of the CDR3: TGTGCCAGTAGTATACAAGGGGTGGAGACCCAGTACTTC. Its translation: CASSIQGVETQYF.

This clone has a single count. The rearrangement uses TRBV5-1 and TRBJ1-2; 11 bases agree with TRBD1. The CDR3 covers 16 residues. The trim removed 4 bases at V and 7 bases at J, leaving 12 bases unmatched. The germline CDR1 and CDR2 sequences are SGHRS and YFSETQ. In DNA form, the CDR3 reads TGCGCCAGCAGCCCTACCCCGGGACAGGGGGTCTCTGGCTACACCTTC. Translation gives CASSPTPGQGVSGYTF.

The chain employs TRBV4-1 and TRBJ2-1; 7 nucleotides match TRBD2. Losses at the gene ends were 0 bases for V and 0 bases for J; bases not matched to a gene: 8. This CDR3 contains 18 residues. Germline lookup yields CDR1 MGHRA and CDR2 YSYEKL. The DNA for the CDR3 is TGCGCCAGCAGCCAAGATAGGGCTAGCGGAAGCTCCTACAATGAGCAGTTCTTC. Translated: CASSQDRASGSSYNEQFF.

This clone was detected only once. The chain is built from TRBV28 and TRBJ1-4; 10 bases are a match to TRBD1. The CDR3 length is 15 residues. The V gene's germline CDR1 is MDHEN and CDR2 SYDVKM. V gave up 5 bases and J gave up 11 bases; unmatched junction bases: 11. CDR3 in DNA: TGTGCCAGCAGTCCGGGACAGGGGATGTCGTCCAAACTGTTTTTT. Amino acids: CASSPGQGMSSKLFF.

The genes are TRBV28 and TRBJ1-1; D is uncertain. Germline loops: CDR1 MDHEN, CDR2 SYDVKM. Trimming cost V 4 bases and J 3 bases, with 12 bases left between them. CDR3 length equals 14 residues. The chain's CDR3 is CASSSVPTYTEAFF. The CDR3 DNA reads TGTGCCAGCAGTTCCGTCCCCACCTACACTGAAGCTTTCTTT.

J is TRBJ1-1 and V is TRBV29-1, with a tentative D call TRBD1 (6 bases). The CDR3 contains 14 residues. The germline V gene has CDR1 SQVTM and CDR2 ANQGSEA. V lost 6 bases, J lost 0 bases, and 14 bases lay in between. As DNA, the CDR3 is TGCAGCGTGGGGGACACACGAGTGAACACTGAAGCTTTCTTT. It specifies CSVGDTRVNTEAFF.

This chain connects TRBV5-4 to TRBJ1-4; TRBD1 agrees at 7 bases. This CDR3 is built from 16 residues. CDR1 is SGHNT, CDR2 YYREEE, per germline (reference sequence). V was clipped by 1 base and J by 8 bases; unmatched bases: 11. The CDR3 sequence: CASSLRQGVIGEKLFF. In nucleotides, the CDR3 is TGTGCCAGCAGCTTGAGGCAGGGGGTTATCGGGGAAAAACTGTTTTTT.

The chain links TRBV7-9 to TRBJ1-1, with 7 bases identical to TRBD1. V trimming: 4 bases; J trimming: 4 bases; junction bases outside the gene matches: 6. CDR1 and CDR2 from the germline V gene are SEHNR and FQNEAQ (reference sequence). The CDR3 sequence is 14 residues long. CDR3 in amino acids: CASSYIRQGTEAFF. The CDR3, as DNA: TGTGCCAGCAGCTACATACGACAGGGCACTGAAGCTTTCTTT.

The rearrangement uses TRBV7-2 and TRBJ1-2; D gene ambiguous. V was cut by 3 bases and J by 7 bases, with 6 bases left in between. CDR1 is SGHTA, CDR2 FQGNSA, per germline. This CDR3 comprises 11 residues. The CDR3 DNA follows: TGTGCCAGCAGCTTCAGTCCTGGCTACACCTTC. As protein: CASSFSPGYTF.

The chain employs TRBV15 and TRBJ2-1; the D gene could be TRBD1 or TRBD2 (6 bases each). The germline V gene has CDR1 LNHNV and CDR2 YYDKDF (reference sequence). V lost 3 bases and J lost 12, with 12 bases in between. The CDR3 contains 12 residues. CDR3 sequence: CATSRGGPGQFF. CDR3 nucleotides: TGTGCCACCAGCAGGGGGGGCCCGGGGCAGTTCTTC.

This clone was seen just once. This chain connects TRBV19 to TRBJ1-1; tentatively, D is TRBD1 (6 bases). V was trimmed by 6 bases and J by 1 base, leaving 12 bases between them. The CDR3 has 14 amino acids. Germline lookup yields CDR1 LNHDA and CDR2 SQIVND (reference sequence). The CDR3 DNA follows: TGTGCCAGTAGGGACCAGGGGAAGAACACTGAAGCTTTCTTT. This encodes CASRDQGKNTEAFF.

The chain couples TRBV18 to TRBJ2-1, with 7 nucleotides matching TRBD2. Per germline, CDR1 KGHSH and CDR2 LQKENI. The CDR3 extends over 21 amino acids. Unmatched junction bases numbered 20, after V lost 2 bases and J lost 1 base. For the CDR3, the DNA is TGTGCCAGCTCACCATTTGTATCGGGCCCTAGCGGAATGACATCCTACAATGAGCAGTTCTTC. It encodes CASSPFVSGPSGMTSYNEQFF.

The chain uses TRBV7-6 and TRBJ1-2; maybe TRBD1 (6 bases). Trimming left V 5 bases short and J 4 bases short, with 14 bases between. The CDR3 has 14 amino acids. Per germline, CDR1 SGHVS and CDR2 FNYEAQ. DNA for the CDR3: TGTGCCAGCAGCCAACTCGGGGGGCTCTATGGCTACACCTTC. Its translation is CASSQLGGLYGYTF.

The V call is TRBV28, the J call TRBJ2-5; 9 bases map to TRBD2. This CDR3 is built from 16 residues. CDR1 and CDR2 (germline): MDHEN, SYDVKM. Trimming removed 5 bases from V and 5 bases from J; junction bases left unmatched: 12. The CDR3 sequence: CASSPLGGREVETQYF. In DNA, the CDR3 is TGTGCCAGCAGTCCTCTCGGCGGGAGGGAGGTGGAGACCCAGTACTTC. Full variable domain (remainder filled in from reference TRBV28 and TRBJ2-5): DVKVTQSSRYLVKRTGEKVFLECVQDMDHENMFWYRQDPGLGLRLIYFSYDVKMKEKGDIPEGYSVSREKKERFSLILESASTNQTSMYLCASSPLGGREVETQYFGPGTRLLVL.

The CDR3 DNA reads as TGCGCCAGCAGCTTGAGTGCAGCGGAGATTAATGAAAAACTGTTTTTT. This encodes CASSLSAAEINEKLFF. The chain employs TRBV5-1 and TRBJ1-4, with D unclear. The CDR3 has 16 residues. The germline V gene encodes CDR1 SGHRS and CDR2 YFSETQ. The ends were cut back, 1 base at V and 4 bases at J, with 14 bases in the middle.

The chain's CDR3 is CASSKSDYNEQFF. The DNA for the CDR3 is TGTGCCAGCAGCAAATCAGACTACAATGAGCAGTTCTTC. The V call is TRBV7-3, the J call TRBJ2-1, with D hard to call. The V gene's germline CDR1 is SGHTA and CDR2 FQGTGA. CDR3 length: 13 amino acids. Trimming pared 5 bases from V and 3 bases from J, leaving 8 bases between.

The chain combines TRBV27 with TRBJ1-1; D might be TRBD1 (5 bases). Germline assignment: CDR1 MNHEY and CDR2 SMNVEV (reference sequence). The CDR3 loop spans 14 amino acids. Trimming shortened V by 1 base and J by 5 bases, and 11 bases separated the two germline ends. The CDR3 region has the DNA TGTGCCAGCAGTTTATTGGGAGGGGAGACTGAAGCTTTCTTT. Its translation is CASSLLGGETEAFF.

V is TRBV5-1 and J is TRBJ2-6; D is possibly TRBD2 (5 bases). Per germline, CDR1 SGHRS and CDR2 YFSETQ. Trimming cost V 0 bases and J 0 bases, with 10 bases left between them. The CDR3 has 17 amino acids. The chain's CDR3 is CASSLVEGASGANVLTF. CDR3 coding DNA: TGCGCCAGCAGCTTGGTTGAGGGCGCCTCTGGGGCCAACGTCCTGACTTTC.

This clone appeared once. V and J are TRBV6-5 and TRBJ2-3, with D possibly matching TRBD2 (6 bases). From germline, CDR1 is MNHEY and CDR2 SVGAGI. The CDR3 spans 15 residues. V was clipped by 2 bases and J by 8 bases, with 17 bases between them. CDR3 nucleotides: TGTGCCAGCAGTTACGCCGGACTTACCGGGGGTACGCAGTATTTT. Translating it yields CASSYAGLTGGTQYF.

V is TRBV10-1 and J is TRBJ2-2, with D maybe TRBD2 (6 bases). The CDR3 loop spans 13 amino acids. CDR1 WNHNN and CDR2 SYGVQD come from the germline V gene (reference sequence). Trimming took 6 bases from V and 7 from J, leaving 12 bases between them. The CDR3 coding sequence is TGCGCCAGCAGCCCCGGACTATTCGGGGAGCTGTTTTTT. It specifies CASSPGLFGELFF.

The J gene is TRBJ1-4, the V gene TRBV4-2, with 7 nucleotides matching TRBD1. CDR3 length: 16 amino acids. CDR1 is LGHNA and CDR2 is YNFKEQ in the germline V gene. Trimming cost V 3 bases and J 8 bases; bases outside gene matches: 12. The CDR3 protein is CASSQRRQGEGEKLFF. CDR3 DNA: TGTGCCAGCAGCCAGAGAAGACAGGGTGAGGGGGAAAAACTGTTTTTT.